This TCR beta chain was found in a study of OX40 agonist ivuxolimab in advanced cancers. About the study as a whole: Ivuxolimab was a fully human IgG2 agonistic monoclonal antibody targeting the costimulatory receptor OX40 (CD134). Among the 50 to 55 dose-escalation patients, approximately 20 had hepatocellular carcinoma, approximately 15 melanoma, 9 renal cell carcinoma and 9 head and neck cancer. The paper reports the monotherapy dose-escalation portion (N of about 54 patients) of the phase I ivuxolimab trial. Partial responses were achieved by three dose-escalation patients, of whom one had hepatocellular carcinoma and two had cutaneous melanoma. Peripheral TCRbeta sequencing aimed to test whether ivuxolimab altered TCR sequence diversity and caused clonal T-cell expansion. Intravenous ivuxolimab was administered to patients every 2 weeks at six dose levels: 0.01, 0.1, 0.3, 1.5, 3 and 10 mg/kg. Prior anti-PD-1, anti-PD-L1 or anti-CTLA-4 therapy was permitted, and checkpoint inhibitors had been received by roughly 42% of dose-escalation patients. A male proportion of approximately 83% and a mean age of about 60 years, ranging from about 20 to 79, were recorded for the dose-escalation cohort. The study at large found these results: At doses of 0.1 to 3.0 mg/kg, clonal expansion of both CD4+ and CD8+ blood T cells was observed from baseline to week 6. The antigen specificity of the peripheral T cells that underwent clonal expansion was not determined. In the 0.1-3.0 mg/kg groups, partial responders had among the lowest normalized peripheral clonal expansion, particularly in CD8+ T cells. Low levels of normalized T-cell clonal expansion were also seen in some patients who did not respond. On average, CD8+ T cells showed more expanded clones than CD4+ T cells after ivuxolimab.

As for this clone: No cognate antigen has been identified for it. Base qualities are missing; no much larger clone stands one base away.

CDR1 SGHRS and CDR2 YFSETQ are derived from the germline V gene. Compared with germline, V lacks 3 bases and J lacks 5 bases; bases without a gene match: 11. Measured from the cysteine to the phenylalanine, the CDR3 is 16 residues long. Only CDR3 DNA remains: 48 bases, in frame from the first base. To sequence the TCRbeta CDR3 region, genomic DNA was isolated from the sorted cells. The immunoSEQ Assay was used to sequence the TCRbeta CDR3 regions. TCRdb re-hosts the immuneACCESS table, in-frame sequences only. Its copies lack some clones; in the studies checked, an unresolved V gene accounts for under half of them, and the cause for the rest is not known. The sample table shows around 29,000 clones, and 81% are seen once. Of the sample, about a third falls within the top ten clones. Patients with a history of autoimmune disease or receiving systemic immunosuppression were excluded from the trial. In every dose cohort, peripheral blood was drawn for TCR sequencing at baseline, cycle 4 day 1, and cycle 7 day 1. The samples were drawn from a first-in-human, open-label, multicenter phase I dose-escalation trial of ivuxolimab. Adults with locally advanced or metastatic melanoma, renal cell, hepatocellular, or head and neck squamous cell carcinoma were enrolled in the trial. Before TCR sequencing, CD4+ T cells and CD8+ T cells from peripheral blood were sorted into separate populations.

The sequence is built from TRBV5-1 and TRBJ2-5, with 9 middle bases fitting TRBD2. The sample in question was CD4+ or CD8+ T cells sorted from blood, obtained in a trial of the OX40 agonist ivuxolimab. The TCR sequence derives from an adult with an advanced solid tumor such as melanoma, head and neck, liver or kidney cancer. The CDR3 region: CASSSLAGARYETQYF. The DNA sequence is TGCGCCAGCAGCTCCTTAGCGGGAGCACGATATGAGACCCAGTACTTC.